This T cell receptor (beta chain) comes out of a study of control samples from healthy donors and cancer patients. CDR1 is LGHDT, CDR2 YNNKEL, per germline (reference sequence). The CDR3 runs to 15 residues. The V end was cut by 4 bases, the J end by 2 bases, with 9 bases between. The method was immunoSEQ multiplex PCR; TCRdb's version includes in-frame clones alone and lacks a portion of them. Of tens of thousands of clones listed, less than 90% are singletons. The sequencing input was blood. The TCR sequence derives from a woman in her fifties or sixties in good health. The chain uses TRBV3-1 (or the pseudogene TRBV3-2) and TRBJ2-6; D unclear. CDR3 loop: CASSPVHPGANVLTF. The CDR3 DNA sequence: TGTGCCAGCAGCCCCGTACATCCTGGGGCCAACGTCCTGACTTTC.